The entry that follows covers one T cell receptor (beta chain) sequence. Its antigen remains unidentified. One base away there is no much larger clone; base qualities are not given. Flow cytometry had shown CD8+CD57+ cell expansion in the patients selected for sequencing. Every patient had a diagnosis of severe acquired aplastic anemia based on International Study of Aplastic Anemia and Agranulocytosis and Camitta criteria. No patient had received any therapy when blood was sampled. In this study, sorted CD4+ and CD8+ T cells from the blood of healthy subjects and of severe aplastic anemia patients had their TCR repertoires deep-sequenced. In the USA, patient enrollment took place under clinicaltrials.gov protocols 00001620, 01623167, 00001397, 00071045, 00081523 and 00961064. Ficoll-Paque density gradient centrifugation was used to isolate peripheral blood mononuclear cells. Before DNA extraction, CD4+ and CD8+ T cells were sorted by FACS or by magnetic beads.

The data are from a study of CD8+CD57+ T cells in acquired aplastic anemia (dated 2018 in TCRdb). Broadly, across the study: DNA extracted from sorted CD4+ and CD8+ cells had a mean of roughly 3 ug, with a range of 0.2 to 27.4 ug. CD8+CD57+ expansion was defined as frequency above the mean frequency observed in healthy subjects.

TCR beta VDJ combination and CDR3 sequence profiling used genomic DNA as the template. An Illumina HiSeq 2000 was the platform used for TCR repertoire sequencing. The source study handled its data this way. TRBV/TRBJ rearrangement plots, CDR3 size and DJ length profiles, and Simpson's diversity index were used to evaluate the repertoires. The most abundant DNA sequence in the deep sequencing data was taken as the immunodominant clone. CDR3 amino acid sequences were checked for sharing between subjects and were compared against published repertoires and the VDJdb database. Through fastp at Q25 and MiXCR, TCRdb rebuilt clones from the public reads, retaining in-frame beta chains. Each CDR3 protein appears once, grouped with its most common genes and DNA. The authors' filters were not applied to this entry. This sample has approximately 220,000 distinct CDR3 sequences in its table, and around 46% of those were observed once. About 8.3% of the sample lies in the top ten.

The CDR3 goes from the cysteine to the phenylalanine over 15 residues. Only the CDR3 DNA stays, 45 bases, in frame from base 1. V is reduced by 5 bases and J by 0 bases, leaving a spacing of 11 bases between them. Via the germline V gene (reference sequence), CDR1 is DFQATT and CDR2 SNEGSKA. General conclusions and limits of the study: Twenty-nine CD8+ CDR3 sequences were shared between patients and controls but appeared highly expressed in patients and within their immunodominant clones. No significant difference in CD8+ Simpson's diversity was found between patients and healthy controls (P=0.060).

The sequence was collected from a human donor with aplastic anemia. Sequencing input: sorted CD4+, CD8+, or CD8+CD57+ T cells (not recorded which) from PBMCs. This chain is built from TRBV20-1 and TRBJ2-6, and the D gene may be TRBD1, 6 bases matching. The nucleotide sequence is given as TGCAGTGCTCAGGACAGAAGCTCTGGGGCCAACGTCCTGACTTTC. This yields the protein CSAQDRSSGANVLTF.